What follows describes a single T cell receptor beta chain. Its antigen is still unknown. This sample stems from a study of T-cell reconstitution after alpha-beta-depleted transplantation in children. Findings of the study overall: A year had passed since transplant, and T-cell counts and diversity by then came mostly from newly produced T cells. Surviving recipient T cells and intrathymic progenitors accounted for some patients' high TCRbeta diversity at day 60. At around two months after transplant, the alpha-beta T cells were reportedly derived from several hundred expanded clones that came from non-depleted graft cells.

During its preparation, the TCRbeta library received unique molecular identifiers. In TCRdb, the PCR reads were re-called with MiXCR into one record per CDR3 protein. The data contain 610,000 or so distinct CDR3 sequences, 20% to 30% of them singletons. The CDR3 is 13 residues long. Germline loops: CDR1 SGHTA, CDR2 FQGNSA. Trimming left V 1 base short and J 5 bases short, with 8 bases between. This TCR came from a boy younger than two with Wiskott-Aldrich syndrome, due to receive a stem cell transplant. The specimen was PBMCs, collected before TCRalphabeta/CD19-depleted stem cell transplant. This chain uses TRBV7-2 with TRBJ2-5, with unresolved D. The CDR3 protein is CASSLGQAETQYF. Here the CDR3 DNA reads TGTGCCAGCAGCTTAGGCCAGGCTGAGACCCAGTACTTC.